This T cell receptor beta chain was identified during a study of T cells in Graves' hyperthyroidism and ophthalmopathy. As for the study in general: Before treatment of any kind, peripheral blood was taken at initial diagnosis. Findings and caveats of the study: Most thyroid-expanded clonotypes above 0.001 were also found in blood.

Turning to this clonotype: Antigen specificity is unknown.

The CDR3 runs to 16 residues. CDR1 SGHRS and CDR2 YFSETQ come from the germline V gene. Trimming shortened V by 4 bases and J by 4 bases, and 20 bases separated the two germline ends. Not enrolled were patients with uncontrolled infection, other autoimmune disease, pregnancy or lactation. Orbital computed tomography and thyroid ultrasound, together with serum TRAb and thyroxine and clinical symptoms, were used for diagnoses. Amplified TCR beta CDR3 regions derived from RNA transcripts. TCR CDR3 underwent first-round RT-PCR with the HTBI primer set. TCRdb re-analysed the multiplex PCR reads in MiXCR, keeping a single row per CDR3 protein. The top ten clones hold more than 3% of a sample with more than 55,000 distinct CDR3 sequences, roughly 50% of them seen once.

Sequences were obtained from blood. This rearrangement joins TRBV5-1 to TRBJ1-1, with D possibly being TRBD1 (6 bases). The sequence came from a woman aged 60-75 years with Graves' ophthalmopathy. In nucleotides, the CDR3 is TGCGCCAGCAGCGGAAACAGGGATATGGTGAGCACTGAAGCTTTCTTT. Its translation is CASSGNRDMVSTEAFF.